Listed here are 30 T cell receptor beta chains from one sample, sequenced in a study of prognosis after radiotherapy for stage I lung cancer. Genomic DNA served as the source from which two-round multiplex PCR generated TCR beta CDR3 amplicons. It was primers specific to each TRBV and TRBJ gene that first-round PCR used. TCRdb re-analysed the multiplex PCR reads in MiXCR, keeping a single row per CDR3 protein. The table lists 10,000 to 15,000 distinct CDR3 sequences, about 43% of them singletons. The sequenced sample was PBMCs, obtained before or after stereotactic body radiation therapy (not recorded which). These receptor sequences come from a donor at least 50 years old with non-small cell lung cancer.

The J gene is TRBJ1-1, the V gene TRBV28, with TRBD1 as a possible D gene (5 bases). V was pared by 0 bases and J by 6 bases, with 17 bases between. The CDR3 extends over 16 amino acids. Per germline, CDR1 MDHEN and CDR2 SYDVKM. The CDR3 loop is CASSLWGGEDVAEAFF. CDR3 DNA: TGTGCCAGCAGTTTATGGGGAGGGGAGGATGTAGCTGAAGCTTTCTTT.

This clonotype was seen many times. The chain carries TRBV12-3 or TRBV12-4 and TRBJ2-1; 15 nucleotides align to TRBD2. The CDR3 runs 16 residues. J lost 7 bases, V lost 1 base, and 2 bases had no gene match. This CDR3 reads CASSLGTSGRGNEQFF. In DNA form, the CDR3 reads TGTGCCAGCAGTTTAGGGACTAGCGGGAGGGGGAATGAGCAGTTCTTC.

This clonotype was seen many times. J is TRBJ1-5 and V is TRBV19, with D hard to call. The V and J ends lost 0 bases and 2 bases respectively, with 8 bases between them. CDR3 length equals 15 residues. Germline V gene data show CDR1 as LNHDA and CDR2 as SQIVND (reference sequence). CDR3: CASSIEGLRNQPQHF. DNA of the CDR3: TGTGCCAGTAGTATAGAGGGCTTACGCAATCAGCCCCAGCATTTT.

The CDR3 reads CASSILGHREAFF. CDR3 sequence (DNA): TGCGCCAGCAGCATACTGGGACACAGAGAAGCTTTCTTT. The chain has TRBV5-1 and TRBJ1-1; D possibly corresponds to TRBD1 (6 bases). Germline V gene sequence: CDR1 SGHRS, CDR2 YFSETQ. Trimming shortened V by 4 bases and J by 8 bases, and 15 bases separated the two germline ends. This CDR3 is 13 amino acids long. Filled out from reference TRBV5-1 and TRBJ1-1, the complete variable domain reads KAGVTQTPRYLIKTRGQQVTLSCSPISGHRSVSWYQQTPGQGLQFLFEYFSETQRNKGNFPGRFSGRQFSNSRSEMNVSTLELGDSALYLCASSILGHREAFFGQGTRLTVV.

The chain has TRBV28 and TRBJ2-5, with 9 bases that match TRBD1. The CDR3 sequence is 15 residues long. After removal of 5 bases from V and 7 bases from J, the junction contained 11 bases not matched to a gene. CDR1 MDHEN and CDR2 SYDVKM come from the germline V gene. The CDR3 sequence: CASSRTGAVSVTQYF. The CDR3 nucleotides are TGTGCCAGCAGTCGGACAGGGGCCGTGAGTGTGACCCAGTACTTC.

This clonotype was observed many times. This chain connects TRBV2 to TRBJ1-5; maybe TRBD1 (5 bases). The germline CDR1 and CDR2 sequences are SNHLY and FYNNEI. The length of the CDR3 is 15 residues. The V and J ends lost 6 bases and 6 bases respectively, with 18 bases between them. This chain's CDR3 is CASRALGLGPQPQHF. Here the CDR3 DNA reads TGTGCCAGCAGGGCCCTAGGTTTGGGGCCTCAGCCCCAGCATTTT.

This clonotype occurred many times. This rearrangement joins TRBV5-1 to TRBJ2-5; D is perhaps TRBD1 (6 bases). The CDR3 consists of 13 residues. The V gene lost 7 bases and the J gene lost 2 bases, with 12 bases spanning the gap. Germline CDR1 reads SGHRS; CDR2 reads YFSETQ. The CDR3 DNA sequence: TGCGCCAGCCACACAGGGTTTCAAGAGACCCAGTACTTC. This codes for CASHTGFQETQYF.

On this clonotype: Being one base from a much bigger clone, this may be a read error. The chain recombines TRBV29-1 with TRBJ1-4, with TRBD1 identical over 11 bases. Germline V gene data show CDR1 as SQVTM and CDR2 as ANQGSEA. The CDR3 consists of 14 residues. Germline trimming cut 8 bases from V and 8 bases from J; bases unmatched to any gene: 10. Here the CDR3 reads CSIRIGTGGEKLFF. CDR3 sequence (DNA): TGCAGCATCCGGATCGGGACAGGGGGAGAAAAACTGTTTTTT. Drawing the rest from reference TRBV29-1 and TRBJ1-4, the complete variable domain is SAVISQKPSRDICQRGTSLTIQCQVDSQVTMMFWYRQQPGQSLTLIATANQGSEATYESGFVIDKFPISRPNLTFSTLTVSNMSPEDSSIYLCSIRIGTGGEKLFFGSGTQLSVL.

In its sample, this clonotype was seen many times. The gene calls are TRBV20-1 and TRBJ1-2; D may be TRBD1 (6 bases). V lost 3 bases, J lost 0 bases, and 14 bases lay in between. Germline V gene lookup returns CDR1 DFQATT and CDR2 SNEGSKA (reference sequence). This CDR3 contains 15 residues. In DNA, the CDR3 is TGCAGTGCTAGTGGGGGGGGGGCGGCTAACTATGGCTACACCTTC. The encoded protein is CSASGGGAANYGYTF.

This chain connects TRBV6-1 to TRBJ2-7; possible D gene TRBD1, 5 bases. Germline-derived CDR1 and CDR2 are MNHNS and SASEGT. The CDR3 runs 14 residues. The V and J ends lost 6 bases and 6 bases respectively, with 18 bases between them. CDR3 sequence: CASSPLWGGAEQYF. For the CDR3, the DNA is TGTGCCAGCAGCCCCCTCTGGGGTGGGGCCGAGCAGTACTTC.

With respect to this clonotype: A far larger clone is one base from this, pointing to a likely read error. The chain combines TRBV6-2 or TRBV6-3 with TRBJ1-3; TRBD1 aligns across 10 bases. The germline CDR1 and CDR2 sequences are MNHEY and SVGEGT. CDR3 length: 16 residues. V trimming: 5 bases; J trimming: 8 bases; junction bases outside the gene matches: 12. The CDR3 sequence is CASSQASGQGLYTIYF. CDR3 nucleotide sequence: TGTGCCAGCAGTCAAGCGTCGGGACAGGGGTTGTACACCATATATTTT.

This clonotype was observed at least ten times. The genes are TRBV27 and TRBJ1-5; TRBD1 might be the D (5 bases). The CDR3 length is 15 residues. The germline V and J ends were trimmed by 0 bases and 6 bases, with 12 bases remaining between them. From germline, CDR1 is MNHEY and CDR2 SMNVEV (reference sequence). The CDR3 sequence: CASSLSGGTGQPQHF. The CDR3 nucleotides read TGTGCCAGCAGTTTATCGGGGGGTACGGGTCAGCCCCAGCATTTT.

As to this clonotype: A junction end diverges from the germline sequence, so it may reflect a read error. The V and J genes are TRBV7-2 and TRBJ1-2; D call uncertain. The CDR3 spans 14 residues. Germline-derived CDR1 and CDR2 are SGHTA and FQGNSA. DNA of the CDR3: TGTGCCAGCAGCTTACCGGGGTTTTTCTATGTCTACACCTTC. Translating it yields CASSLPGFFYVYTF.

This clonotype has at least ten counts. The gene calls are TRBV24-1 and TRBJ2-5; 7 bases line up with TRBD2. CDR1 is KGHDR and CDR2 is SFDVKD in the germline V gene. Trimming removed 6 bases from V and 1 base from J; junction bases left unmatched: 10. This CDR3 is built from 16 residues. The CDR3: CATSLGQGGSQETQYF. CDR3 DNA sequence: TGTGCCACCAGTCTAGGGCAGGGCGGGAGCCAAGAGACCCAGTACTTC.

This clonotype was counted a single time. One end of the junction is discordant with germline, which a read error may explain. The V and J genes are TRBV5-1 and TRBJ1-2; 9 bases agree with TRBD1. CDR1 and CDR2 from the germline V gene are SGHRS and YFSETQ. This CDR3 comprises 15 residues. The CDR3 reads CASSLGTGLAVGYTF. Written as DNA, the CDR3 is TGCGCCAGTAGCTTGGGGACAGGGTTGGCTGTCGGCTACACCTTC.

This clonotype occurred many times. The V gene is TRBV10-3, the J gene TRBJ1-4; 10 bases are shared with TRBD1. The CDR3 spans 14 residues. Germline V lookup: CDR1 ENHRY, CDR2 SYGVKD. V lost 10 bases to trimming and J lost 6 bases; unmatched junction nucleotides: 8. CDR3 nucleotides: TGTGCCACCAAAGACGGGACAGGGGATGAAAAACTGTTTTTT. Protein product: CATKDGTGDEKLFF.

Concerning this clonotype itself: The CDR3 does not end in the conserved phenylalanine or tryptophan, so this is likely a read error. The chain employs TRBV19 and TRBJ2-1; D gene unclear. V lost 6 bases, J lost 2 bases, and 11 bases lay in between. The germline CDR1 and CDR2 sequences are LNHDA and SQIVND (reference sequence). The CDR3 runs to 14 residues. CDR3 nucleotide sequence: TGTGCCAGTAGATTATTCTCGGCCTACAATGAGCAGTTCTTA. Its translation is CASRLFSAYNEQFL.

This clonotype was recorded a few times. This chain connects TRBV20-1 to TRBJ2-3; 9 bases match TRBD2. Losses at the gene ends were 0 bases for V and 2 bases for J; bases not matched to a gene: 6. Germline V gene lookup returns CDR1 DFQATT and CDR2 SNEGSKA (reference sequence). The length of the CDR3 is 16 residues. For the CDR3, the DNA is TGCAGTGCTAGAGATTACGCGGGAGGGTTCACAGATACGCAGTATTTT. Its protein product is CSARDYAGGFTDTQYF.

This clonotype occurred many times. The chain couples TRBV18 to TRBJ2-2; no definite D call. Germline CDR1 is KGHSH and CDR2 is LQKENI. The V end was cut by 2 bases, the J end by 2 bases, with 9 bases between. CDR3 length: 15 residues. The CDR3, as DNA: TGTGCCAGCTCACCATCAGTTCCTAACACCGGGGAGCTGTTTTTT. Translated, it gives CASSPSVPNTGELFF.

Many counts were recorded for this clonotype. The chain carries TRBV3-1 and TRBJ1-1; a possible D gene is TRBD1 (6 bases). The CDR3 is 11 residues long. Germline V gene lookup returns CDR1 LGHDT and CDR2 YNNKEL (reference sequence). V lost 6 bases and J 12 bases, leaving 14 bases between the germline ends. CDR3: CASSQTGLPFF. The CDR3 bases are TGTGCCAGCAGTCAAACAGGGTTGCCTTTCTTT. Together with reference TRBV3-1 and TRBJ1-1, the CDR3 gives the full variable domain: DTAVSQTPKYLVTQMGNDKSIKCEQNLGHDTMYWYKQDSKKFLKIMFSYNNKELIINETVPNRFSPKSPDKAHLNLHINSLELGDSAVYFCASSQTGLPFFGQGTRLTVV.

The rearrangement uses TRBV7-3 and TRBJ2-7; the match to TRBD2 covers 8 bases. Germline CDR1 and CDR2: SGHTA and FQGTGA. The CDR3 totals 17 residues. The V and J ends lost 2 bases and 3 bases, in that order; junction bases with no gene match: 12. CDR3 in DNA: TGTGCCAGCAGCTTAGAGGCGAGCGGGAGTGCAATCTACGAGCAGTACTTC. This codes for CASSLEASGSAIYEQYF.

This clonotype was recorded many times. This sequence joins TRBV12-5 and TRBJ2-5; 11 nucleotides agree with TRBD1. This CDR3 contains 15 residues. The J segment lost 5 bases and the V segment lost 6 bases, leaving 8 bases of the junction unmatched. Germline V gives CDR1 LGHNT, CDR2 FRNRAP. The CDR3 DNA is TGTGCTAGTGGCCCCGGACAGGGGGCTAGGGAGACCCAGTACTTC. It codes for CASGPGQGARETQYF.

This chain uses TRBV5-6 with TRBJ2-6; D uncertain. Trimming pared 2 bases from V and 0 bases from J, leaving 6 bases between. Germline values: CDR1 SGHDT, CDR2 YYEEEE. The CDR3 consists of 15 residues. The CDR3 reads CASSFWGSGANVLTF. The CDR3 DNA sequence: TGTGCCAGCAGCTTCTGGGGCTCTGGGGCCAACGTCCTGACTTTC.

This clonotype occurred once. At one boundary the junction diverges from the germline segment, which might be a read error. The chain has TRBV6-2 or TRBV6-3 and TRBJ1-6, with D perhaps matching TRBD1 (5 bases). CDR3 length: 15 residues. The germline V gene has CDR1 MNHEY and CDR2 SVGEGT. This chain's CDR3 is CASKEPGTYNSPLNF. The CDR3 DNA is TGTGCCAGCAAAGAACCAGGGACCTATAATTCACCCCTCAACTTT.

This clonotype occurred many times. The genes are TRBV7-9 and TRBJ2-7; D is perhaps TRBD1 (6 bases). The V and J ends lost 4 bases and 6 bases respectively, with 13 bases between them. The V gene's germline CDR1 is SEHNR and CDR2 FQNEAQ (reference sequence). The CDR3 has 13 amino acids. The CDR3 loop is CASSSTGKGEQYF. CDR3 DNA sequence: TGTGCCAGCAGCTCTACAGGGAAGGGCGAGCAGTACTTC. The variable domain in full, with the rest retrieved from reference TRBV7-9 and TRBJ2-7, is DTGVSQNPRHKITKRGQNVTFRCDPISEHNRLYWYRQTLGQGPEFLTYFQNEAQLEKSRLLSDRFSAERPKGSFSTLEIQRTEQGDSAMYLCASSSTGKGEQYFGPGTRLTVT.

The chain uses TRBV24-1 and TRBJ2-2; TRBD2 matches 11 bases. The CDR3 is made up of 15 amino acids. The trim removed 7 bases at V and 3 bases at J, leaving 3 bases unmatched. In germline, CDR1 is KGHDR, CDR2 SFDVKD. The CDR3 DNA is TGTGCCACCAGGGGGACTAGCGGTTACACCGGGGAGCTGTTTTTT. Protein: CATRGTSGYTGELFF.

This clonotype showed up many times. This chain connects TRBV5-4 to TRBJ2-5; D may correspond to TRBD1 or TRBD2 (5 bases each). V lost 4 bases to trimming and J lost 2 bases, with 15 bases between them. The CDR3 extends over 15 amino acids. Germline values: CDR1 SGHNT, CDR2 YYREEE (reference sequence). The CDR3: CASSLGTAIQETQYF. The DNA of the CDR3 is TGTGCCAGCAGCCTCGGGACGGCTATTCAAGAGACCCAGTACTTC.

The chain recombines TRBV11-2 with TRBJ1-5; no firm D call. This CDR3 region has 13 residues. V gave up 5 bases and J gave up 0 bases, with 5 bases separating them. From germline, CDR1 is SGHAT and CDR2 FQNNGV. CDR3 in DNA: TGTGCCAGCAGCGTCTATAGCAATCAGCCCCAGCATTTT. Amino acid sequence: CASSVYSNQPQHF. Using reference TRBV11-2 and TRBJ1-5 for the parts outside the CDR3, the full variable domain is EAGVAQSPRYKIIEKRQSVAFWCNPISGHATLYWYQQILGQGPKLLIQFQNNGVVDDSQLPKDRFSAERLKGVDSTLKIQPAKLEDSAVYLCASSVYSNQPQHFGDGTRLSIL.

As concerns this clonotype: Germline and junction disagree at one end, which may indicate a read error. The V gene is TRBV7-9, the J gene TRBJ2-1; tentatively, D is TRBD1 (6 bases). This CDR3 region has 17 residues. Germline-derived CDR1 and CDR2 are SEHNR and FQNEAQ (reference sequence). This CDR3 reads CASSLEVGRGFYSEQFF. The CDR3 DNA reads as TGTGCCAGCAGCTTAGAAGTCGGCAGGGGATTCTACAGTGAGCAGTTCTTT.

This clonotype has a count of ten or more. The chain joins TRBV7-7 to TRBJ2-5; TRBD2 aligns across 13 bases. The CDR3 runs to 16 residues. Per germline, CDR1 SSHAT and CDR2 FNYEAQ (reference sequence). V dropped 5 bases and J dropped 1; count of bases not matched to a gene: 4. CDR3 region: CASSPGTSGTQETQYF. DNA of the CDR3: TGTGCCAGCAGCCCCGGGACTAGCGGGACCCAAGAGACCCAGTACTTC. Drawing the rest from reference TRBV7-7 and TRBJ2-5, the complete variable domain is GAGVSQSPRYKVTKRGQDVTLRCDPISSHATLYWYQQALGQGPEFLTYFNYEAQPDKSGLPSDRFSAERPEGSISTLTIQRTEQRDSAMYRCASSPGTSGTQETQYFGPGTRLLVL.